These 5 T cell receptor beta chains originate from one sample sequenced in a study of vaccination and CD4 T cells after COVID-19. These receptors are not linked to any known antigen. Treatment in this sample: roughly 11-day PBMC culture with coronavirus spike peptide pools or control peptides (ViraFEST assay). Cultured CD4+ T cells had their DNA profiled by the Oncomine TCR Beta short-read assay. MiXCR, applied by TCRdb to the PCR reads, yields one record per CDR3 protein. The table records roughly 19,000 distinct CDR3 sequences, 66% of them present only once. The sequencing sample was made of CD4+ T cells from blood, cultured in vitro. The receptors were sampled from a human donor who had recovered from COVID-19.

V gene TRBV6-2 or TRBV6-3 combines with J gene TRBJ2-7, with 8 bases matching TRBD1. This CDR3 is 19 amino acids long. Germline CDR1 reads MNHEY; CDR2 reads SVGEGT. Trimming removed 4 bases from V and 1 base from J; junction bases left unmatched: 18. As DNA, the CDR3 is TGTGCCAGCAGTTGGGGACAGGACCCTGCGATAGGTAGTTCCTACGAGCAGTACTTC. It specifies CASSWGQDPAIGSSYEQYF.

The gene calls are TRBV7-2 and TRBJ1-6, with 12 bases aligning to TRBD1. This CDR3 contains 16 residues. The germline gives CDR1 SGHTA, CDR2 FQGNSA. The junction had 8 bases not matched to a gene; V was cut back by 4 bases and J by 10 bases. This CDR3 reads CASSSRPGQGASPLHF. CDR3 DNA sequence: TGTGCCAGCAGCTCCCGCCCGGGACAGGGGGCGTCACCCCTCCACTTT.

In DNA form, the CDR3 reads TGTGCCAGCAGTTTAGCGGGAATCAGGGGGGCTTTCTTT. Translating it yields CASSLAGIRGAFF. J is TRBJ1-1 and V is TRBV12-3 or TRBV12-4; 7 nucleotides agree with TRBD1. This CDR3 has 13 amino acids. After removal of 0 bases from V and 11 bases from J, the junction contained 6 bases not matched to a gene.

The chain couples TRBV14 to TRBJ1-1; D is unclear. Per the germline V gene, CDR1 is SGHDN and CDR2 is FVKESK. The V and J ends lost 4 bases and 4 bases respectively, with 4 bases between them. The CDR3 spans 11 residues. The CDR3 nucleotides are TGTGCCAGCAGCCGACTCACTGAAGCTTTCTTT. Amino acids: CASSRLTEAFF.

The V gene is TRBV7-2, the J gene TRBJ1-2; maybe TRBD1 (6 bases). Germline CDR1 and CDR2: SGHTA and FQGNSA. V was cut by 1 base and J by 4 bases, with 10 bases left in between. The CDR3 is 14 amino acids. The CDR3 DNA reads TGTGCCAGCAGCTTAGGGACAGTTACCTATGGCTACACCTTC. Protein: CASSLGTVTYGYTF.